This T cell receptor (beta chain) was recovered during a study of spatial heterogeneity in lung cancer. Study as a whole: A unique TCR and UMI combination showed up more than ten times in raw reads, on average.

This clonotype was counted many times. This CDR3 is 14 amino acids long. The V and J ends lost 6 bases and 3 bases respectively, with 18 bases between them. Germline CDR1 and CDR2: DFQATT and SNEGSKA (reference sequence). TCRdb processed the 5' RACE reads anew with MiXCR; each CDR3 protein has one entry. The sample lists 30,000 to 40,000 distinct CDR3 sequences; approximately 3.1% were seen once. The sample's time point: sample taken at primary tumor resection. The authors sequenced whole RNA from tumor, nontumor lung or frozen PBMC without sorting. The chain combines TRBV20-1 with TRBJ2-7; D gene ambiguous. This TCR derives from a male donor with early-stage non-small cell lung cancer. The sequences come from normal lung tissue next to the tumor, collected at surgery. The CDR3 region has the DNA TGCAGTGCGAAACCTAGGTCTGAATACTACGAGCAGTACTTC. Translated: CSAKPRSEYYEQYF.